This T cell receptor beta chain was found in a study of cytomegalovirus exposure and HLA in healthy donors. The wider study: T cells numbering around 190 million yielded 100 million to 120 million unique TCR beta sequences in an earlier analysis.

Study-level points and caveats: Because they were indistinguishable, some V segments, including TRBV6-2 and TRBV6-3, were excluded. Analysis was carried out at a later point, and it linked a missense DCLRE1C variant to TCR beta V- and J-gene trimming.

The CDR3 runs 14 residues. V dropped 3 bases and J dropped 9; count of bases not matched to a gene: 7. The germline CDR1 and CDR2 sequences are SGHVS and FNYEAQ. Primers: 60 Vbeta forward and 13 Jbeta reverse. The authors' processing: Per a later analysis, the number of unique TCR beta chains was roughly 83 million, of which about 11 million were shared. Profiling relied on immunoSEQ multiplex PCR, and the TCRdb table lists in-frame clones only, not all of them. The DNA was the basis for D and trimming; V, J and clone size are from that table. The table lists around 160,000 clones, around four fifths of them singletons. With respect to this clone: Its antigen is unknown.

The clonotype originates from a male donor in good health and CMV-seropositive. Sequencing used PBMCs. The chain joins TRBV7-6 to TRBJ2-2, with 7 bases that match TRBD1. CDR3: CASSFMPGQRELFF. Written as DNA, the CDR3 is TGTGCCAGCAGCTTTATGCCGGGACAGCGGGAGCTGTTTTTT.